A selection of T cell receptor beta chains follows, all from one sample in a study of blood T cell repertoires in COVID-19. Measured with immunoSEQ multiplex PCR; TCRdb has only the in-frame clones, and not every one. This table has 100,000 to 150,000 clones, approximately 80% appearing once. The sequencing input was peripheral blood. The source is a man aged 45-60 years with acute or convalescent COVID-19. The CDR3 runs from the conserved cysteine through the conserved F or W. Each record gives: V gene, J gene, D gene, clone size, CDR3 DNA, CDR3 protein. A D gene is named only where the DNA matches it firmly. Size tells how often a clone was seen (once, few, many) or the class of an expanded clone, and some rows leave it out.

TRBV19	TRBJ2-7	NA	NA	TGTGCCAGTACCCAGGGGCTCGGCTACGAGCAGTACTTC	CASTQGLGYEQYF
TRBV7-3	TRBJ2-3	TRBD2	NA	TGTGCCAGCAGCCCGACTAGCGAGGGCACAGATACGCAGTATTTT	CASSPTSEGTDTQYF
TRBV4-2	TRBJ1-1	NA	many	TGTGCCAGCAGCCAAGATCAGGGGTTCACTGAAGCTTTCTTT	CASSQDQGFTEAFF
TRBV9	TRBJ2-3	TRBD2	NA	TGTGCCAGCAGCGTAGCTGCTAGCGGGGGTAATACGCAGTATTTT	CASSVAASGGNTQYF
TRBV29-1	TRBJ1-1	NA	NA	TGCAGCGTCGAACGGGGATACACTGAAGCTTTCTTT	CSVERGYTEAFF
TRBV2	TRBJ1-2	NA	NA	TGTGCCAGCAGCGCACAGGGTGGGTATGGCTACACCTTC	CASSAQGGYGYTF
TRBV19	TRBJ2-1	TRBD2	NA	TGTGCCACTGGGACTAGCGGGAGTGAGCAGTTCTTC	CATGTSGSEQFF
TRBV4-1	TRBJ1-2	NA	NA	TGCGCCAGCAGCCAAGATTTCAGGGCTAACTATGGCTACACCTTC	CASSQDFRANYGYTF
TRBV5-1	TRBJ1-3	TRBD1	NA	TGCGCCAGCAGCTTGGACAGGGGAACTGGAAACACCATATATTTT	CASSLDRGTGNTIYF
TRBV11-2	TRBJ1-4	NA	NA	TGTGCCAGCAGCGACGGACAGTGGTCTAATGAAAAACTGTTTTTT	CASSDGQWSNEKLFF
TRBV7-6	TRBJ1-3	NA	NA	TGTGCCAGCAGCTTAGGGGCAGGGGGAAACACCATATATTTT	CASSLGAGGNTIYF
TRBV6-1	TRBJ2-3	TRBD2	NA	TGTGCCAGCAGTGACCTCTTTAGTCTAGCGGGAGTCCTAGATACGCAGTATTTT	CASSDLFSLAGVLDTQYF
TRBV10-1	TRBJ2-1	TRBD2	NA	TGCGCCAGCAGTGAGGGGACTAGCGGTAACAATGAGCAGTTCTTC	CASSEGTSGNNEQFF
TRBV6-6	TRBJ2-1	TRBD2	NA	TGTGCCAGCAGTTACCCGCGACTAGCGGGGGTGAATGAGCAGTTCTTC	CASSYPRLAGVNEQFF
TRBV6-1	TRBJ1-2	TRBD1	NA	TGTGCCAGCAGTGAAAACGAACAGGGGACTGGCTACACCTTC	CASSENEQGTGYTF
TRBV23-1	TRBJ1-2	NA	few	TGCGCCAGCAGCCACTCTATCCCGGGACAAAACTATGGCTACACCTTC	CASSHSIPGQNYGYTF
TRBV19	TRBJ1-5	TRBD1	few	TGTGCCAGTAGTATATGGAGGGGGCAGGGGAATCAGCCCCAGCATTTT	CASSIWRGQGNQPQHF
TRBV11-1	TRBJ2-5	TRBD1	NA	TGTGCCAGCAGAAGTTACAGGGGGATTCAGACCCAGTACTTC	CASRSYRGIQTQYF
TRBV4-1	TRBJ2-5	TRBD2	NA	TGCGCCAGCAGCCAAGGCCTGGCGGCGGGGGGTGAGACCCAGTACTTC	CASSQGLAAGGETQYF